The rows below give T cell receptor beta chains drawn from one sample of a study of cytomegalovirus exposure and HLA in healthy donors. TCRdb's table, derived via immunoSEQ multiplex PCR, lists solely in-frame clones and lacks some. The sample lists 81,000 or so clones, less than 65% occurring once. The sequenced sample was PBMCs. The source of these receptors is a woman aged 30 to 39 in good health and CMV-seropositive. Both conserved end residues are part of each CDR3. The D gene is left open where the match is weak. The size of a clone is reported for some rows only, either as once, few or many, or as a class for expanded clones.

TRBV7-3,TRBD1,TRBJ1-2,.,13,TGTGCCAGCAGCTTAAGGGGACAGGGTTCTTTCACCTTC,CASSLRGQGSFTF
TRBV5-5,.,TRBJ1-1,.,14,TGTGCCAGCAGCTTGTTACCCCTAGACACTGAAGCTTTCTTT,CASSLLPLDTEAFF
TRBV7-3,.,TRBJ1-2,once,15,TGTGCCAGCAGCTTAACGAAATTTGACTACTATGGCTACACCTTC,CASSLTKFDYYGYTF
TRBV29-1,TRBD1,TRBJ1-2,.,13,TGCAGCGACCGGGACAGAAACACCTATGGCTACACCTTC,CSDRDRNTYGYTF
TRBV6-6,TRBD2,TRBJ2-7,once,13,TGTGCCAGCAGTCGACTAGCGGGGAACGAGCAGTACTTC,CASSRLAGNEQYF
TRBV11-2,TRBD1,TRBJ1-5,.,17,TGTGCCAGCAGCTTAGATAGGACAGGGGCACCATGGGAGCCCCAGCATTTT,CASSLDRTGAPWEPQHF
TRBV2,.,TRBJ2-2,.,14,TGTGCCAGCAGAAACAGGGTGGGCACCGGGGAGCTGTTTTTT,CASRNRVGTGELFF
TRBV6-5,.,TRBJ1-3,.,15,TGTGCCAGCAGTTACTCCAGATTCTCTGGAAACACCATATATTTT,CASSYSRFSGNTIYF
TRBV4-3,TRBD1,TRBJ1-2,.,15,TGCGCCAGCAGCCAGAAGTTACAGGGGGAGGGTGGCTACACCTTC,CASSQKLQGEGGYTF
TRBV7-9,.,TRBJ2-1,.,16,TGTGCCAGCAGCTTAGTAGCGCCAACCCAAGGAGATGAGCAGTTCTTC,CASSLVAPTQGDEQFF
TRBV6-1,.,TRBJ2-3,.,15,TGTGCCAGCAGCCCCCCGGGACTCTCACCGGATACGCAGTATTTT,CASSPPGLSPDTQYF
TRBV5-1,.,TRBJ2-2,.,14,TGCGCCAGCACCCAGGGGACCTACACCGGGGAGCTGTTTTTT,CASTQGTYTGELFF
TRBV2,TRBD2,TRBJ2-3,.,15,TGTGCCAGCAGTGGCTGGGACTACGGCACAGATACGCAGTATTTT,CASSGWDYGTDTQYF
TRBV27,.,TRBJ1-5,.,14,TGTGCCAGCACTCCACAGGGACCTAATCAGCCCCAGCATTTT,CASTPQGPNQPQHF
TRBV18,.,TRBJ1-2,.,13,TGTGCCAGCTTCAGGATCAGTGGGTATGGCTACACCTTC,CASFRISGYGYTF
TRBV5-1,TRBD2,TRBJ2-1,once,14,TGCGCCAGCAGCTTGACGGGGGGGGTCAATGAGCAGTTCTTC,CASSLTGGVNEQFF
TRBV5-4,TRBD2,TRBJ2-5,.,15,TGTGCCAGCAGCAGGGGGGCGGGGGGGCGAGAGACCCAGTACTTC,CASSRGAGGRETQYF
TRBV14,.,TRBJ1-6,.,14,TGTGCCAGCAGTCCCGGACAGTGGAATTCACCCCTCCACTTT,CASSPGQWNSPLHF
TRBV5-6,TRBD1,TRBJ1-2,.,16,TGTGCCAGCAGTGCGGTTGGGGGACAGAGTAGCTATGGCTACACCTTC,CASSAVGGQSSYGYTF
TRBV5-1,.,TRBJ2-7,.,13,TGCGCCAGCAGCTTGGATCTGGGCCACGAGCAGTACTTC,CASSLDLGHEQYF
TRBV6-5,TRBD1,TRBJ1-2,.,13,TGTGCCAGCAGACTCGGACAGGGAAATGGCTACACCTTC,CASRLGQGNGYTF
TRBV29-1,.,TRBJ1-3,few,12,TGCAGCGTTGGGATTCCCCCAGGCACCATATATTTT,CSVGIPPGTIYF